What follows are 20 T cell receptor beta chains derived from one specimen sequenced in a study of blood T cell repertoires in COVID-19 (dated by TCRdb to 2019 to 2021). Library preparation employed the immunoSEQ multiplex PCR assay. TCRdb re-hosts the immuneACCESS table, in-frame sequences only. Its copies lack some clones; in the studies checked, an unresolved V gene accounts for under half of them, and the cause for the rest is not known. This sample lists a few hundred thousand clones; around 87% were detected once. The biggest ten clones account for approximately 1.8% of the sample. Source material: PBMCs or T cells enriched from blood (not recorded which). Receptors were obtained from a man between 35 and 55 years old in a cohort exposed to, infected with or recovered from COVID-19 (not recorded which).

The chain couples TRBV27 to TRBJ1-5, with a possible D match to TRBD1 (6 bases). The germline gives CDR1 MNHEY, CDR2 SMNVEV (reference sequence). V was pared by 4 bases and J by 2 bases, with 12 bases between. The CDR3 contains 15 residues. CDR3 DNA sequence: TGTGCCAGCAGTTCGGGGGGCGCGGGCAATCAGCCCCAGCATTTT. This gives the protein CASSSGGAGNQPQHF.

The V call is TRBV6-1, the J call TRBJ1-2; perhaps TRBD1 as D (6 bases). V gave up 3 bases and J gave up 2 bases, with 19 bases separating them. Germline V CDR1 and CDR2: MNHNS, SASEGT. The CDR3 spans 17 residues. The CDR3 DNA sequence: TGTGCCAGCAGTGATCGCCCTTCCGGGACACCGAACTATGGCTACACCTTC. Translated: CASSDRPSGTPNYGYTF.

A single count supports this clone. The rearrangement uses TRBV29-1 and TRBJ1-2; D might be TRBD1 (6 bases). The CDR3 spans 13 residues. Per the germline V gene, CDR1 is SQVTM and CDR2 is ANQGSEA. V shed 5 bases and J shed 0 bases, with 10 bases lying between them. The CDR3 nucleotides read TGCAGCGTTTTTGGGACAACTAACTATGGCTACACCTTC. Translation gives CSVFGTTNYGYTF. Together with reference TRBV29-1 and TRBJ1-2, the CDR3 gives the full variable domain: SAVISQKPSRDICQRGTSLTIQCQVDSQVTMMFWYRQQPGQSLTLIATANQGSEATYESGFVIDKFPISRPNLTFSTLTVSNMSPEDSSIYLCSVFGTTNYGYTFGSGTRLTVV.

The genes are TRBV28 and TRBJ2-7, with D possibly being TRBD1 (6 bases). There are 16 residues in the CDR3. Trimming removed 6 bases at V and 0 bases at J, with 18 bases between. In germline, CDR1 is MDHEN, CDR2 SYDVKM. CDR3 region: CASSNQGRLGSYEQYF. Here the CDR3 DNA reads TGTGCCAGCAGCAACCAGGGGCGTCTGGGCTCCTACGAGCAGTACTTC.

In its sample, this clone was seen a few times. This CDR3 reads CASSLNSMNTEAFF. The CDR3 DNA reads as TGTGCCAGCAGCCTTAACAGTATGAACACTGAAGCTTTCTTT. The J gene is TRBJ1-1, the V gene TRBV5-4, with unresolved D. Germline V gene data show CDR1 as SGHNT and CDR2 as YYREEE (reference sequence). This CDR3 has 14 residues. V shed 4 bases and J shed 0 bases, with 10 bases lying between them.

V and J are TRBV27 and TRBJ2-3; D is ambiguous. This CDR3 spans 13 amino acids. Germline-derived CDR1 and CDR2 are MNHEY and SMNVEV (reference sequence). The V and J ends lost 2 bases and 4 bases respectively, with 7 bases between them. The CDR3 DNA is TGTGCCAGCAGTTTAATGCAGGCAGATACGCAGTATTTT. Protein: CASSLMQADTQYF.

The genes are TRBV6-4 and TRBJ2-7; D might be TRBD1 (5 bases). Germline V gene sequence: CDR1 MRHNA, CDR2 SNTAGT. V was cut by 6 bases and J by 2 bases, with 17 bases left in between. The CDR3 totals 15 residues. CDR3 sequence: CASRPTATATYEQYF. In DNA form, the CDR3 reads TGTGCCAGCAGACCCACCGCGACAGCGACCTACGAGCAGTACTTC.

This chain connects TRBV7-3 to TRBJ2-2; 9 nucleotides match TRBD2. Germline-derived CDR1 and CDR2 are SGHTA and FQGTGA. This CDR3 has 16 residues. J lost 6 bases, V lost 5 bases, and 10 bases had no gene match. CDR3 residues: CASSPSGTSKAGELFF. CDR3 sequence (DNA): TGTGCCAGCAGCCCAAGTGGGACTAGCAAAGCCGGGGAGCTGTTTTTT.

The chain links TRBV27 to TRBJ1-1, with D perhaps TRBD1 (5 bases). Germline V gene sequence: CDR1 MNHEY, CDR2 SMNVEV (reference sequence). This CDR3 is built from 14 residues. V shed 2 bases and J shed 5 bases, with 12 bases lying between them. CDR3 amino acids: CASSLDPGGTEAFF. As DNA, the CDR3 is TGTGCCAGCAGTTTAGACCCGGGGGGGACTGAAGCTTTCTTT.

The gene calls are TRBV4-1 and TRBJ1-3, with D perhaps TRBD1 (6 bases). The germline CDR1 and CDR2 sequences are MGHRA and YSYEKL. The CDR3 runs 16 residues. V was clipped by 5 bases and J by 0 bases, with 14 bases between them. DNA of the CDR3: TGCGCCAGCAGCTTTGGACAGACGGTCTCTGGAAACACCATATATTTT. Its protein product is CASSFGQTVSGNTIYF.

This chain uses TRBV5-1 with TRBJ1-2; D call uncertain. The germline V and J ends were trimmed by 0 bases and 4 bases, with 13 bases remaining between them. This CDR3 has 15 residues. CDR1 and CDR2 from the germline V gene are SGHRS and YFSETQ. This CDR3 is CASSLAGQDFYGYTF. The CDR3 DNA is TGCGCCAGCAGCTTGGCCGGCCAGGACTTCTATGGCTACACCTTC.

The chain recombines TRBV7-2 with TRBJ2-7; D is possibly TRBD2 (5 bases). Per germline, CDR1 SGHTA and CDR2 FQGNSA. V was trimmed by 5 bases and J by 0 bases, leaving 17 bases between them. This CDR3 region has 16 residues. The CDR3 DNA reads TGTGCCAGCAGCCCAGCGGTGAATCTCATCTCCTACGAGCAGTACTTC. Translation gives CASSPAVNLISYEQYF.

The chain joins TRBV24-1 to TRBJ2-1; 8 bases agree with TRBD2. The CDR3 runs 16 residues. The trim removed 3 bases at V and 4 bases at J, leaving 7 bases unmatched. Germline-derived CDR1 and CDR2 are KGHDR and SFDVKD. The CDR3 DNA reads as TGTGCCACCAGTGATCCAACTAGCGGAGGATACAATGAGCAGTTCTTC. Translated, it gives CATSDPTSGGYNEQFF.

Remarks on this clone: Mismatch with germline at one junction end may stem from a read error. The chain employs TRBV23-1 and TRBJ1-2, with D unresolved. TRBV23-1 is treated as an ORF (open reading frame) with a function not yet certain. The CDR3 length is 12 residues. As DNA, the CDR3 is TGCGCCAGCAGTCACCGAAACTCTGGCTACACCTTC. This gives the protein CASSHRNSGYTF.

A single count supports this clone. The chain recombines TRBV10-1 with TRBJ1-4, with 9 bases matching TRBD1. CDR1 and CDR2 (germline): WNHNN, SYGVQD (reference sequence). V trimming: 0 bases; J trimming: 7 bases; junction bases outside the gene matches: 6. This CDR3 is 16 amino acids long. The chain's CDR3 is CASSESKGQGGEKLFF. CDR3 in DNA: TGCGCCAGCAGTGAGTCGAAGGGACAGGGTGGTGAAAAACTGTTTTTT.

This clone has just one count. The rearrangement uses TRBV5-1 and TRBJ2-2; 9 nucleotides agree with TRBD1. The CDR3 runs 15 residues. Germline V gene sequence: CDR1 SGHRS, CDR2 YFSETQ. Trimming cost V 3 bases and J 2 bases; bases outside gene matches: 2. The CDR3: CASSSDRGNTGELFF. As DNA, the CDR3 is TGCGCCAGCAGCTCGGACAGGGGTAACACCGGGGAGCTGTTTTTT.

This clone was picked up one time. This rearrangement joins TRBV6-5 to TRBJ1-2; D gene uncertain. Germline loops: CDR1 MNHEY, CDR2 SVGAGI. V was shortened by 11 bases and J by 5 bases, with 18 bases between the two germline ends. There are 13 residues in the CDR3. CDR3 in amino acids: CALLPRALYGYTF. CDR3 bases: TGTGCCCTGCTGCCCCGTGCCCTATATGGCTACACCTTC.

A single count supports this clone. The rearrangement links TRBV28 to TRBJ1-5; D is perhaps TRBD1 (6 bases). The CDR3 is 15 amino acids. Per germline, CDR1 MDHEN and CDR2 SYDVKM. Trimming removed 6 bases at V and 3 bases at J, with 15 bases between. The CDR3 is CASSTYRVFNQPQHF. Here the CDR3 DNA reads TGTGCCAGCAGCACCTACAGGGTGTTCAATCAGCCCCAGCATTTT. The full variable domain, completed using reference TRBV28 and TRBJ1-5, is DVKVTQSSRYLVKRTGEKVFLECVQDMDHENMFWYRQDPGLGLRLIYFSYDVKMKEKGDIPEGYSVSREKKERFSLILESASTNQTSMYLCASSTYRVFNQPQHFGDGTRLSIL.

This chain links TRBV6-2 or TRBV6-3 with TRBJ2-1; a weak D match, TRBD2 (6 bases). The V gene lost 2 bases and the J gene lost 1 base, with 18 bases spanning the gap. Germline CDR1 and CDR2: MNHEY and SVGEGT. The CDR3 totals 18 residues. The CDR3 spells CASSYPTGTPSSYNEQFF. As DNA, the CDR3 is TGTGCCAGCAGTTACCCCACCGGGACTCCAAGTTCCTACAATGAGCAGTTCTTC.

The chain uses TRBV5-1 and TRBJ2-1; 16 bases agree with TRBD2. CDR1 is SGHRS, CDR2 YFSETQ, per germline. The junction had 2 bases not matched to a gene; V was cut back by 4 bases and J by 4 bases. CDR3 length: 16 residues. In nucleotides, the CDR3 is TGCGCCAGCAGCGGGGGACTAGCGGGAGGGTACAATGAGCAGTTCTTC. Its protein product is CASSGGLAGGYNEQFF.